This TCR beta chain was retrieved from a study of T cell repertoires in MIS-A myocarditis. Here immunoSEQ multiplex PCR was the method, and the copy in TCRdb shows in-frame clones only, minus some. The repertoire holds over 12,000 clones, with 70% to 75% as singletons. This receptor was obtained from a man between 18 and 29 years old with fulminant myocarditis from multisystem inflammatory syndrome in adults (MIS-A) after COVID-19. Sequencing was carried out using left ventricle heart tissue obtained at autopsy.

The CDR3 bases are TGTGCCAGCAGTCCTCCGGGGGTAGACACTGAAGCTTTCTTT. This translates into CASSPPGVDTEAFF. This chain joins TRBV28 and TRBJ1-1; weak D call: TRBD1 (5 bases). The CDR3 contains 14 residues. The germline gives CDR1 MDHEN, CDR2 SYDVKM. V shed 5 bases and J shed 3 bases, with 13 bases lying between them. The whole variable domain, filled in from reference TRBV28 and TRBJ1-1, reads DVKVTQSSRYLVKRTGEKVFLECVQDMDHENMFWYRQDPGLGLRLIYFSYDVKMKEKGDIPEGYSVSREKKERFSLILESASTNQTSMYLCASSPPGVDTEAFFGQGTRLTVV.